This TCR beta chain emerged from a study of shared clonotypes between healthy human individuals. The CDR3 is made up of 17 amino acids. Germline CDR1 and CDR2: GTSNPN and SVGIG (reference sequence). The junction had 21 bases not matched to a gene; V was cut back by 2 bases and J by 15 bases. The protocol was immunoSEQ multiplex PCR, while the TCRdb copy is restricted to in-frame clones and leaves out a portion. The profile shows 2 million to 2.5 million clones, over 85% of them singletons. The receptor's source is a young man in good health. Some clones in this sample may be carry-over from other donors' samples. The chain has TRBV30 and TRBJ2-3; 12 bases map to TRBD1. The sequencing sample was made of naive CD4+ T cells from PBMCs. Documented subset: CD45RA+ positively selected. CDR3 nucleotides: TGTGCCTGGAGTCCCCCCACGGGACAGGGGGCATCAGGATGTCGATATTTT. This encodes CAWSPPTGQGASGCRYF.